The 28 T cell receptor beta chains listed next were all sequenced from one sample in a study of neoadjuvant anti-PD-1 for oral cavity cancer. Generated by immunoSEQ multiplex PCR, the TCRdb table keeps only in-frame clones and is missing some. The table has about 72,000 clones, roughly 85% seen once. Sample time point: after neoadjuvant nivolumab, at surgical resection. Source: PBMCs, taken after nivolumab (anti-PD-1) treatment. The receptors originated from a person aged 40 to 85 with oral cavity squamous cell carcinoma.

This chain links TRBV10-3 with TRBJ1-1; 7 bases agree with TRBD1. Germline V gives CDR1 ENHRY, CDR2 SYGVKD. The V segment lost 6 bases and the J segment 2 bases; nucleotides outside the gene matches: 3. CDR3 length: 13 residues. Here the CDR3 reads CAISQGVNTEAFF. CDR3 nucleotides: TGTGCCATCAGCCAGGGGGTAAACACTGAAGCTTTCTTT.

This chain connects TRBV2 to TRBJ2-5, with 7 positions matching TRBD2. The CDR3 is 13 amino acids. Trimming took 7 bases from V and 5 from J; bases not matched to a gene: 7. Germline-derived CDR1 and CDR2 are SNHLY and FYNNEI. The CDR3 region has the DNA TGTGCCAGCACACGCGGGAGCTGGGAGACCCAGTACTTC. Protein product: CASTRGSWETQYF.

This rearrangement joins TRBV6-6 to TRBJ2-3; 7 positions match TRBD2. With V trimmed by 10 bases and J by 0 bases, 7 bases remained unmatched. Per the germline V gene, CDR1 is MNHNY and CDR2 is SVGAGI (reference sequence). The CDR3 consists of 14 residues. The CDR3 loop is CAIGDGRSTDTQYF. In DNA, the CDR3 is TGTGCCATCGGAGACGGGAGGAGCACAGATACGCAGTATTTT.

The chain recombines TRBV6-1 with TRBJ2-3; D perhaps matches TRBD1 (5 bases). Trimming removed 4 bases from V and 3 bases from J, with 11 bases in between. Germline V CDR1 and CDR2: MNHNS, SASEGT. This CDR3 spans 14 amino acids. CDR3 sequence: CASSVQGGTDTQYF. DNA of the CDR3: TGTGCCAGCAGTGTCCAGGGTGGTACAGATACGCAGTATTTT.

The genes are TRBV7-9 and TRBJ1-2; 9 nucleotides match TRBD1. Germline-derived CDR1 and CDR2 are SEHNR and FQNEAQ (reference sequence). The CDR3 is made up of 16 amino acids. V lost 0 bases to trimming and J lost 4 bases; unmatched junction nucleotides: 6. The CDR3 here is CASSLARTGDLYGYTF. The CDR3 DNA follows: TGTGCCAGCAGCTTAGCTCGGACAGGGGACCTCTATGGCTACACCTTC.

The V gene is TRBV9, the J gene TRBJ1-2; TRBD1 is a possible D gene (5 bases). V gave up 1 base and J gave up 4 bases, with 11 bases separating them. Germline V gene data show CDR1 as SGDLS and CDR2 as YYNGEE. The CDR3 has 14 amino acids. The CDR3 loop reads CASSVNQGLYGYTF. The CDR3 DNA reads TGTGCCAGCAGCGTAAACCAGGGCCTCTATGGCTACACCTTC.

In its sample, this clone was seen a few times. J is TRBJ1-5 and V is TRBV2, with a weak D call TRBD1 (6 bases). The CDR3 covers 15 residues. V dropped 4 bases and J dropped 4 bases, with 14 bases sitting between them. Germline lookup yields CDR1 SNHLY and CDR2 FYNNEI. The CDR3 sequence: CASSAGGPTNQPQHF. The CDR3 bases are TGTGCCAGCAGTGCCGGGGGGCCTACTAATCAGCCCCAGCATTTT.

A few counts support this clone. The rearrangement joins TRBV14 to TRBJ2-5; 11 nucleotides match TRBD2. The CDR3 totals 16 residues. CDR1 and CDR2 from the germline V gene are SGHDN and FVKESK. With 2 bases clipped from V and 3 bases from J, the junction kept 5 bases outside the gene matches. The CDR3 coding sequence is TGTGCCAGCAGCCAATTAACTAGCGGGAGAGAAGAGACCCAGTACTTC. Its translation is CASSQLTSGREETQYF.

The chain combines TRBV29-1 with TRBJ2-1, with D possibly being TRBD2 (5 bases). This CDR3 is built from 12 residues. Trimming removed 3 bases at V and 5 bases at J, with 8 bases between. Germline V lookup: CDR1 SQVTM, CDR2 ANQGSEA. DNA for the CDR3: TGCAGCGTTGACGGGGTCAACAATGAGCAGTTCTTC. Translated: CSVDGVNNEQFF.

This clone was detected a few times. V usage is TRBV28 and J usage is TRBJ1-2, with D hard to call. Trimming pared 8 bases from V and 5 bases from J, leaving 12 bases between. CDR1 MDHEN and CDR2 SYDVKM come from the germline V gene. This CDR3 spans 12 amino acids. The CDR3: CASAAAGYGYTF. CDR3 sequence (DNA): TGTGCCAGCGCCGCCGCTGGGTATGGCTACACCTTC.

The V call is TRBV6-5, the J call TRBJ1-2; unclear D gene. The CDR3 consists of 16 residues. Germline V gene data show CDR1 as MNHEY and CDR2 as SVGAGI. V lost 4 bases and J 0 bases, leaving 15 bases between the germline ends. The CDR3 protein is CASSFESVIANYGYTF. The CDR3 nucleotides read TGTGCCAGCAGTTTCGAGAGTGTAATAGCTAACTATGGCTACACCTTC.

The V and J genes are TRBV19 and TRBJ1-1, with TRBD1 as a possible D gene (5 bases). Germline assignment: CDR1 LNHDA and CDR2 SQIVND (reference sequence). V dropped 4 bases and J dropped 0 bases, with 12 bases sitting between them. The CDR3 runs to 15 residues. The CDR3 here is CASSRVQGMNTEAFF. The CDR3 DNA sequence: TGTGCCAGTAGTAGGGTTCAGGGCATGAACACTGAAGCTTTCTTT. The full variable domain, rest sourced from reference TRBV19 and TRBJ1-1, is DGGITQSPKYLFRKEGQNVTLSCEQNLNHDAMYWYRQDPGQGLRLIYYSQIVNDFQKGDIAEGYSVSREKKESFPLTVTSAQKNPTAFYLCASSRVQGMNTEAFFGQGTRLTVV.

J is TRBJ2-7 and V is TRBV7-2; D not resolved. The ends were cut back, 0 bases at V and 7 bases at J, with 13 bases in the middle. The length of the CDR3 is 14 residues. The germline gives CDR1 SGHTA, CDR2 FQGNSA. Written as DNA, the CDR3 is TGTGCCAGCAGCTTAGCGCACCAACGGTGGGAGCAGTACTTC. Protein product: CASSLAHQRWEQYF.

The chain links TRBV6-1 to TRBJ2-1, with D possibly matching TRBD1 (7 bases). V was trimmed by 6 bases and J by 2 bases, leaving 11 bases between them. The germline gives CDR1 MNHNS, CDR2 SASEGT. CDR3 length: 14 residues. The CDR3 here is CASREGATYNEQFF. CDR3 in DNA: TGTGCCAGCAGGGAGGGGGCCACCTACAATGAGCAGTTCTTC.

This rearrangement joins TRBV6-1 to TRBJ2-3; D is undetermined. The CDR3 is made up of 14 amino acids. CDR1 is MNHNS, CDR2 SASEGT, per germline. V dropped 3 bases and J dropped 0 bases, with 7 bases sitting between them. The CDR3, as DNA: TGTGCCAGCAGTGACGGCCTGAGCACAGATACGCAGTATTTT. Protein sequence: CASSDGLSTDTQYF.

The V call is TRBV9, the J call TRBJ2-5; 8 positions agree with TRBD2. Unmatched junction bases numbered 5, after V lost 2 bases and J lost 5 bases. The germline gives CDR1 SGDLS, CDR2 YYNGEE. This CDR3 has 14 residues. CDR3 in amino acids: CASSVGTSRETQYF. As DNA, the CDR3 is TGTGCCAGCAGCGTGGGGACTAGTAGGGAGACCCAGTACTTC.

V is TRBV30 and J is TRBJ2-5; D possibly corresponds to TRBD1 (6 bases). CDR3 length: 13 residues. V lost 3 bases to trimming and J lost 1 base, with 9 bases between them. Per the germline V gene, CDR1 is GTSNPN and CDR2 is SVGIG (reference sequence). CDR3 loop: CAWRQGPQETQYF. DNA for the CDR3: TGTGCCTGGAGGCAGGGGCCCCAAGAGACCCAGTACTTC. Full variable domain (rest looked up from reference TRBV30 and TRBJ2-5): SQTIHQWPATLVQPVGSPLSLECTVEGTSNPNLYWYRQAAGRGLQLLFYSVGIGQISSEVPQNLSASRPQDRQFILSSKKLLLSDSGFYLCAWRQGPQETQYFGPGTRLLVL.

CDR3 DNA sequence: TGTGCCAGCAGCTACCAGGGGGCTAATGAAAAACTGTTTTTT. Translation gives CASSYQGANEKLFF. The rearrangement links TRBV7-9 to TRBJ1-4; 7 bases align to TRBD1. Germline trimming cut 4 bases from V and 3 bases from J; bases unmatched to any gene: 2. The CDR3 contains 14 residues. The germline gives CDR1 SEHNR, CDR2 FQNEAQ (reference sequence).

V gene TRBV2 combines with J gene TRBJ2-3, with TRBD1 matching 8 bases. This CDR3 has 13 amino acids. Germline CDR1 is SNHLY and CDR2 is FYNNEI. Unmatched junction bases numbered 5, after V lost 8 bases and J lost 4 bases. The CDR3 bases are TGTGCCAGCGACAGGGGTAGGGCAGATACGCAGTATTTT. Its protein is CASDRGRADTQYF. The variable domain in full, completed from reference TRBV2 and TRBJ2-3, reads EPEVTQTPSHQVTQMGQEVILRCVPISNHLYFYWYRQILGQKVEFLVSFYNNEISEKSEIFDDQFSVERPDGSNFTLKIRSTKLEDSAMYFCASDRGRADTQYFGPGTRLTVL.

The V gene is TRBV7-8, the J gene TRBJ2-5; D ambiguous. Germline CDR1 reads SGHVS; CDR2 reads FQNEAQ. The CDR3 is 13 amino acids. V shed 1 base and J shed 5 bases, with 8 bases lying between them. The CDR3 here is CASSLDKRETQYF. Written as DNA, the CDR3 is TGTGCCAGCAGCTTAGACAAGAGGGAGACCCAGTACTTC.

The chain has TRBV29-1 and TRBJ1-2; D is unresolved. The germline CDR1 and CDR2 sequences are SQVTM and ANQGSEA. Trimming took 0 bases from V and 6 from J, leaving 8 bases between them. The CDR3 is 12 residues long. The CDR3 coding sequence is TGCAGCGTTGAAGATAGGAGAAATGGCTACACCTTC. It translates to CSVEDRRNGYTF.

The CDR3 here is CASSKRGAGNTEAFF. The CDR3 DNA reads TGTGCCAGCAGTAAGAGGGGGGCAGGGAACACTGAAGCTTTCTTT. This chain links TRBV27 with TRBJ1-1; a possible D gene is TRBD1 (6 bases). Trimming cost V 5 bases and J 1 base, with 14 bases left between them. This CDR3 region has 15 residues. Germline V gene sequence: CDR1 MNHEY, CDR2 SMNVEV (reference sequence).

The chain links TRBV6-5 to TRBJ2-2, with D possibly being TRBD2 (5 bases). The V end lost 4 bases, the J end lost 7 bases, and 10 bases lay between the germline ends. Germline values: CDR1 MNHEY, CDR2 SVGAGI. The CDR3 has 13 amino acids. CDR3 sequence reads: CASSLTEGGELFF. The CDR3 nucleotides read TGTGCCAGCAGTTTGACCGAGGGCGGGGAGCTGTTTTTT.

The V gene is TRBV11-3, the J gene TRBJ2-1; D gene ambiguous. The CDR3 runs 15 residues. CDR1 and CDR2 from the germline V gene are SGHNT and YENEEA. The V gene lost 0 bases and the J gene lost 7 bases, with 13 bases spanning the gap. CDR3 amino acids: CASSLDQRRGNEQFF. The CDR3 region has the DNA TGTGCCAGCAGCTTAGACCAGCGTCGAGGTAATGAGCAGTTCTTC.

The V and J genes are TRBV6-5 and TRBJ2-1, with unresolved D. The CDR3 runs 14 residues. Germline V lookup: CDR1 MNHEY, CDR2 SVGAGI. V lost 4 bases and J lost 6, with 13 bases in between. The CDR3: CASSWASHGNEQFF. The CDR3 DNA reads TGTGCCAGCAGTTGGGCTAGTCACGGCAATGAGCAGTTCTTC.

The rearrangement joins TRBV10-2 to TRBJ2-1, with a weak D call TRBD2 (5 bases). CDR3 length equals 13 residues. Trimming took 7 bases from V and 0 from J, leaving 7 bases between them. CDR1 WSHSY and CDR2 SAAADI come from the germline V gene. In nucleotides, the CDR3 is TGCGCCAGCAAAGGGAGCTCCTACAATGAGCAGTTCTTC. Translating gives CASKGSSYNEQFF.

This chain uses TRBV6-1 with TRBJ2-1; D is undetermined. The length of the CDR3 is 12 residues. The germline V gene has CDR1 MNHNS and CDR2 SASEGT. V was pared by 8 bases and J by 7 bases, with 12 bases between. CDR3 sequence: CASGIEENEQFF. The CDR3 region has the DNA TGTGCCAGCGGAATCGAGGAGAATGAGCAGTTCTTC.

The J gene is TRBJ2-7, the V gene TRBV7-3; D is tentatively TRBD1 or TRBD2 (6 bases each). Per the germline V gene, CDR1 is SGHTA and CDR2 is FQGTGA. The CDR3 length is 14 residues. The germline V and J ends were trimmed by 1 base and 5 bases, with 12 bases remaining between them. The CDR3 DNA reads TGTGCCAGCAGCTTAAGACAGGAGGGGCACGAGCAGTACTTC. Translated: CASSLRQEGHEQYF.